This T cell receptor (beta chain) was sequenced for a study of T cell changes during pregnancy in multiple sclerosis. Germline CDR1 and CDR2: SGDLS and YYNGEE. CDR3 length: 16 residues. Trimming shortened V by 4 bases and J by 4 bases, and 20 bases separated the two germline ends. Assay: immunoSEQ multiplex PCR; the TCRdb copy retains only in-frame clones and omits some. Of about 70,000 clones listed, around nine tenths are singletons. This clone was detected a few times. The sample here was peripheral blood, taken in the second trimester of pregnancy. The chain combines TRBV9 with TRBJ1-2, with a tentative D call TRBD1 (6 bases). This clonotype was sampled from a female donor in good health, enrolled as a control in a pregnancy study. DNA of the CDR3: TGTGCCAGCAGCCGAACCGGACAGCGAAGCTTCTATGGCTACACCTTC. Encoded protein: CASSRTGQRSFYGYTF.